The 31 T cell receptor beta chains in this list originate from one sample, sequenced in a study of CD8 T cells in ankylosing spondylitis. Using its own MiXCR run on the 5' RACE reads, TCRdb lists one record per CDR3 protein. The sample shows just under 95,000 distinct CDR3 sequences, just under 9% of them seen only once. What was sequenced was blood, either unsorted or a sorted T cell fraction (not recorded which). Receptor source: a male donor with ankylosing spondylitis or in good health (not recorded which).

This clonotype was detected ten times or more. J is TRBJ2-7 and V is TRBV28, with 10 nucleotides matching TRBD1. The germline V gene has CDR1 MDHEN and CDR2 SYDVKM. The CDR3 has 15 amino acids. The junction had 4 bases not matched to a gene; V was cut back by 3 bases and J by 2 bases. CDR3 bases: TGTGCCAGCAGTTTTATAGGGACAGGGGCCTACGAGCAGTACTTC. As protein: CASSFIGTGAYEQYF.

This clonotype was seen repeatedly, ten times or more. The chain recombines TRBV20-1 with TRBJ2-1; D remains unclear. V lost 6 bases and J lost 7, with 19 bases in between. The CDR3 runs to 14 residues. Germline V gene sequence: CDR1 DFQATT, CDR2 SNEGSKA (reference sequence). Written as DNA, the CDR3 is TGCAGTGCCACGGGCGGAGCGTCATTTAATGAGCAGTTCTTC. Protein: CSATGGASFNEQFF.

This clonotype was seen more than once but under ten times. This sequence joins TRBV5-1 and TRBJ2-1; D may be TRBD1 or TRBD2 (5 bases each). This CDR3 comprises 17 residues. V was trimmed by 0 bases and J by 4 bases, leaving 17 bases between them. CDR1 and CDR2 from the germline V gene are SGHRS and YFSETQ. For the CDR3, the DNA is TGCGCCAGCAGCTTGGTCCGAGGGAGAGGGGCTTACAATGAGCAGTTCTTC. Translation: CASSLVRGRGAYNEQFF. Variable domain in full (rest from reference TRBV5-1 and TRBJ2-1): KAGVTQTPRYLIKTRGQQVTLSCSPISGHRSVSWYQQTPGQGLQFLFEYFSETQRNKGNFPGRFSGRQFSNSRSEMNVSTLELGDSALYLCASSLVRGRGAYNEQFFGPGTRLTVL.

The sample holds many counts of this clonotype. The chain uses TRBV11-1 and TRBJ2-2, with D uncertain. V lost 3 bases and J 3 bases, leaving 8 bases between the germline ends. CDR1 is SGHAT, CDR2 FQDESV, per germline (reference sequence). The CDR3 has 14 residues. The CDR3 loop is CASSFVRYTGELFF. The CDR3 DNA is TGTGCCAGCAGCTTTGTTCGGTACACCGGGGAGCTGTTTTTT.

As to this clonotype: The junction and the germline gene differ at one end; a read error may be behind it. DNA for the CDR3: TGTACCAGTAGCTTGACAGGGTTCGACGAGCAGTACTTC. This gives the protein CTSSLTGFDEQYF. V is TRBV7-2 and J is TRBJ2-7; 7 nucleotides agree with TRBD1. CDR1 and CDR2 from the germline V gene are SGHTA and FQGNSA. The CDR3 covers 13 residues. Combining the CDR3 with reference TRBV7-2 and TRBJ2-7 gives the whole variable domain GAGVSQSPSNKVTEKGKDVELRCDPISGHTALYWYRQSLGQGLEFLIYFQGNSAPDKSGLPSDRFSAERTGGSVSTLTIQRTQQEDSAVYLCTSSLTGFDEQYFGPGTRLTVT.

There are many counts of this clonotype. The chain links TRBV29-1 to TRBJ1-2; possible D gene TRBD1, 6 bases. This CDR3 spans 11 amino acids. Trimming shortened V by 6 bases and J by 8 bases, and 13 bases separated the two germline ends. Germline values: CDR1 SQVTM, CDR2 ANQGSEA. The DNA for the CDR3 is TGCAGCGTCTACAGGGAGGCAGGCTACACCTTC. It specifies CSVYREAGYTF.

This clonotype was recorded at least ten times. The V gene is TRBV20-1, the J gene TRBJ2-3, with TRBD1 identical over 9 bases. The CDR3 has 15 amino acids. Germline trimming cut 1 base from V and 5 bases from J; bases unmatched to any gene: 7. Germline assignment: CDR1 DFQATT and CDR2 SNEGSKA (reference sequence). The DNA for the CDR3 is TGCAGTGCTAGAGGATCGGGACAGGGAAAAGATACGCAGTATTTT. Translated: CSARGSGQGKDTQYF.

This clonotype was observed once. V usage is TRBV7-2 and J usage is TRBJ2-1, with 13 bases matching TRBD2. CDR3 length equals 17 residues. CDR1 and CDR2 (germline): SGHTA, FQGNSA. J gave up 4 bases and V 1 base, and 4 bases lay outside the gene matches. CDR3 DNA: TGTGCCAGCAGCTTAGTACTAGCGGGGGGGCGGTACAATGAGCAGTTCTTC. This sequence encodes CASSLVLAGGRYNEQFF.

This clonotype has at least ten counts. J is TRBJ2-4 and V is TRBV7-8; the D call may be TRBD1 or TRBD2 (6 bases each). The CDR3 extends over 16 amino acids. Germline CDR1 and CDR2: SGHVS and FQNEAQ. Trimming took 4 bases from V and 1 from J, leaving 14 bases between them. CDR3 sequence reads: CASSYGGQSAKNIQYF. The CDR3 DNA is TGTGCCAGCAGCTATGGGGGGCAGTCGGCCAAAAACATTCAGTACTTC.

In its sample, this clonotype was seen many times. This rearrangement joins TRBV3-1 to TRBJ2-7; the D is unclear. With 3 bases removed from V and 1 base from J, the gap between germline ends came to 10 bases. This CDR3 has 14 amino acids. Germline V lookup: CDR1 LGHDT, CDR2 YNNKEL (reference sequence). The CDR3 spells CASSQGQSSYEQYF. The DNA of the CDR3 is TGTGCCAGCAGCCAGGGTCAGAGTTCCTACGAGCAGTACTTC.

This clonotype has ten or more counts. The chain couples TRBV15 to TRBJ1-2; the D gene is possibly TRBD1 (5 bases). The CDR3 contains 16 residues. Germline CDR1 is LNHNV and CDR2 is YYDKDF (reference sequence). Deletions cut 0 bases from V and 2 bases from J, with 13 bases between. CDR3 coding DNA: TGTGCCACCAGCAGAGATCGAGCAGGGTCCAACTATGGCTACACCTTC. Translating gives CATSRDRAGSNYGYTF.

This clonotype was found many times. CDR3 bases: TGTGCCAGCAGTTTAGTTTTCGGGCGGGGCCACTACGAGCAGTACTTC. Amino acids: CASSLVFGRGHYEQYF. The chain uses TRBV28 and TRBJ2-7, with a possible D match to TRBD2 (6 bases). Germline V lookup: CDR1 MDHEN, CDR2 SYDVKM. V was cut by 2 bases and J by 3 bases, with 17 bases left in between. The CDR3 runs to 16 residues. Combining the CDR3 with reference TRBV28 and TRBJ2-7 gives the whole variable domain DVKVTQSSRYLVKRTGEKVFLECVQDMDHENMFWYRQDPGLGLRLIYFSYDVKMKEKGDIPEGYSVSREKKERFSLILESASTNQTSMYLCASSLVFGRGHYEQYFGPGTRLTVT.

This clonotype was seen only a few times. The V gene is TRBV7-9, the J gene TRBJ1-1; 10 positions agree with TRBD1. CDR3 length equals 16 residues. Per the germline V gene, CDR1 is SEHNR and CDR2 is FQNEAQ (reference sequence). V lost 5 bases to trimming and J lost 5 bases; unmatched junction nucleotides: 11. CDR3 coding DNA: TGTGCCAGCAGCCGAAACGTGGGGACAGGGGAAACTGAAGCTTTCTTT. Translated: CASSRNVGTGETEAFF.

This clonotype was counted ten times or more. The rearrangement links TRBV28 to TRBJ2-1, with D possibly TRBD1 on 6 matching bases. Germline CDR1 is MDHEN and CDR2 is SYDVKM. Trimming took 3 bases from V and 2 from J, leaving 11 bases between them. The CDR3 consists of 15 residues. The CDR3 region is CASSLVGAAYNEQFF. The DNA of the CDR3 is TGTGCCAGCAGTTTGGTGGGGGCAGCCTACAATGAGCAGTTCTTC.

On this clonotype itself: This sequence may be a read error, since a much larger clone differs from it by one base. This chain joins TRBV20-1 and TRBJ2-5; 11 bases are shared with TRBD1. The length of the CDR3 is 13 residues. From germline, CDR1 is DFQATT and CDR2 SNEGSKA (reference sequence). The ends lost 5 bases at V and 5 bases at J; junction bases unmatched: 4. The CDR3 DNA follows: TGCAGTGCTGGACAGGGGGCAGGGGAGACCCAGTACTTC. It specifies CSAGQGAGETQYF.

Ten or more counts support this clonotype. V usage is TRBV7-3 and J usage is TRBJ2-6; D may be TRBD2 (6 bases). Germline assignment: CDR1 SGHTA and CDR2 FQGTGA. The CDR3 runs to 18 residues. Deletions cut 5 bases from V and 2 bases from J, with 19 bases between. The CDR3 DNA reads TGTGCCAGCAGCATGACTAGTGGTCCCTTAACTGGGGCCAACGTCCTGACTTTC. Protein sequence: CASSMTSGPLTGANVLTF.

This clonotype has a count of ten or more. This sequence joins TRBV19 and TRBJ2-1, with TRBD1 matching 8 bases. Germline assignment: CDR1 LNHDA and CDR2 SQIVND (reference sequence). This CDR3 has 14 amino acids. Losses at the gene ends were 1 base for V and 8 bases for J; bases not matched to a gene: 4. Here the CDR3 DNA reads TGTGCCAGTAGTATAGTTGCAGGGGGCTATGAGCAGTTCTTC. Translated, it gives CASSIVAGGYEQFF. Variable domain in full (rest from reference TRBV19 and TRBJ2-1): DGGITQSPKYLFRKEGQNVTLSCEQNLNHDAMYWYRQDPGQGLRLIYYSQIVNDFQKGDIAEGYSVSREKKESFPLTVTSAQKNPTAFYLCASSIVAGGYEQFFGPGTRLTVL.

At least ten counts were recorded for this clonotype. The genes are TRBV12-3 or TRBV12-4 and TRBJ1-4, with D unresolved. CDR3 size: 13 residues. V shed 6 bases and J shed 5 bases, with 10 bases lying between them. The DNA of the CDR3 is TGTGCCAGCAGCCAGGACTTAAATGAAAAACTGTTTTTT. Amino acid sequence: CASSQDLNEKLFF.

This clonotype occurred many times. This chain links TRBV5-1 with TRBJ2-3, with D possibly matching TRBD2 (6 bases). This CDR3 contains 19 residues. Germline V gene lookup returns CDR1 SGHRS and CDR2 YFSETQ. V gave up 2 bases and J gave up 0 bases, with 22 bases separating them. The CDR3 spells CASSLSLMAGTDSTDTQYF. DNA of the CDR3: TGCGCCAGCAGCTTATCCCTAATGGCGGGAACAGACAGCACAGATACGCAGTATTTT. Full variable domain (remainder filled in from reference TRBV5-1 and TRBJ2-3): KAGVTQTPRYLIKTRGQQVTLSCSPISGHRSVSWYQQTPGQGLQFLFEYFSETQRNKGNFPGRFSGRQFSNSRSEMNVSTLELGDSALYLCASSLSLMAGTDSTDTQYFGPGTRLTVL.

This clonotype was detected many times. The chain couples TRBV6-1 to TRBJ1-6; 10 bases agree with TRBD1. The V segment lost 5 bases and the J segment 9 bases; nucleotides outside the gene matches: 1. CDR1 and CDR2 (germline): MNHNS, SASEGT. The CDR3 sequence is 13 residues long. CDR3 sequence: CASSRTGGSPLHF. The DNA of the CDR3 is TGTGCCAGCAGTCGGACAGGGGGTTCACCCCTCCACTTT.

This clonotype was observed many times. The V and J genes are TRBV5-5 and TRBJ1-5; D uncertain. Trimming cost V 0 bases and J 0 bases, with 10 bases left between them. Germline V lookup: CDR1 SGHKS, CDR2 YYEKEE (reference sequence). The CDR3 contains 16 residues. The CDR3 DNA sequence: TGTGCCAGCAGCTTGGGAAGGGTGTATAGCAATCAGCCCCAGCATTTT. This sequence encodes CASSLGRVYSNQPQHF.

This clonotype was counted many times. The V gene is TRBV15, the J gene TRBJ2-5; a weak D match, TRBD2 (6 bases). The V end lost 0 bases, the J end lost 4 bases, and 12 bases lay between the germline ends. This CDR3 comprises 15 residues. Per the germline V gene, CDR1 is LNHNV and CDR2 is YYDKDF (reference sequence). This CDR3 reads CATSRDRGDPETQYF. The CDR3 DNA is TGTGCCACCAGCAGAGATCGCGGGGATCCAGAGACCCAGTACTTC.

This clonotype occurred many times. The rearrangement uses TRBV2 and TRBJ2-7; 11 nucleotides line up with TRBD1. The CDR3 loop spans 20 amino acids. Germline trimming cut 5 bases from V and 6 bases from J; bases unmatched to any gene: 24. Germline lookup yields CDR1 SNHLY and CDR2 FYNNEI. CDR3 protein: CASSTETGTGGSPYLGEQYF. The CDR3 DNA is TGTGCCAGCAGTACTGAAACCGGGACAGGGGGATCCCCCTACCTGGGCGAGCAGTACTTC.

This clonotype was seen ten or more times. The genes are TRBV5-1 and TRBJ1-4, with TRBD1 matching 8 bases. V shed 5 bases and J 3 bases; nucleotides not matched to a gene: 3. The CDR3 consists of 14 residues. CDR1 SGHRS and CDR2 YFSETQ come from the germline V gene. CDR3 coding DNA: TGCGCCAGCAGGGGACAGGTTTCTAATGAAAAACTGTTTTTT. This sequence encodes CASRGQVSNEKLFF.

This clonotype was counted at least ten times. The CDR3 here is CASRFTGLADTDTQYF. In DNA form, the CDR3 reads TGTGCCAGCAGATTTACGGGACTAGCGGACACAGATACGCAGTATTTT. The rearrangement uses TRBV2 and TRBJ2-3, with TRBD2 identical over 11 bases. The CDR3 covers 16 residues. From germline, CDR1 is SNHLY and CDR2 FYNNEI. V was clipped by 6 bases and J by 2 bases; unmatched bases: 7.

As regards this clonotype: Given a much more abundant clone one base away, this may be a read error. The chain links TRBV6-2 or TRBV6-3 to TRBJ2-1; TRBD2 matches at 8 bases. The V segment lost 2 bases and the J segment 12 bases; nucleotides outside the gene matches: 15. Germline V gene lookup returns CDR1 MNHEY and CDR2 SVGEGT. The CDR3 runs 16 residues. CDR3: CASSYEVGLGFDAQFF. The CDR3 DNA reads TGTGCCAGCAGTTACGAGGTGGGACTAGGGTTCGATGCGCAGTTCTTC.

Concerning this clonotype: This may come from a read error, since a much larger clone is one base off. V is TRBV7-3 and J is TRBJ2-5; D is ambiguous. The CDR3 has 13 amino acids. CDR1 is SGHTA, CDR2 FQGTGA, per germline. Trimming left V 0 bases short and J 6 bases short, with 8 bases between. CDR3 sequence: CASSLTMDQTQYF. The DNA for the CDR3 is TGTGCCAGCAGCTTAACCATGGATCAGACCCAGTACTTC.

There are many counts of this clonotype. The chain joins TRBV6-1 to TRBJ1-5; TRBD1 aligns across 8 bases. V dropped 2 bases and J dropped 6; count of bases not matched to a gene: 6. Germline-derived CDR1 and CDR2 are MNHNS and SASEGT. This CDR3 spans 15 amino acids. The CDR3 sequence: CASSEPGQVRQPQHF. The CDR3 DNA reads TGTGCCAGCAGTGAACCGGGACAGGTTCGTCAGCCCCAGCATTTT.

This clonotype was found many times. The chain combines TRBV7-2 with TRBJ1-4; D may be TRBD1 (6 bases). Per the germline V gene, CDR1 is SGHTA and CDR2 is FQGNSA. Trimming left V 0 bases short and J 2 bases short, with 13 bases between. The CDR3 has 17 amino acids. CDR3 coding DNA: TGTGCCAGCAGCTTAGCCTTAACAGGGTGGACTAATGAAAAACTGTTTTTT. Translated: CASSLALTGWTNEKLFF.

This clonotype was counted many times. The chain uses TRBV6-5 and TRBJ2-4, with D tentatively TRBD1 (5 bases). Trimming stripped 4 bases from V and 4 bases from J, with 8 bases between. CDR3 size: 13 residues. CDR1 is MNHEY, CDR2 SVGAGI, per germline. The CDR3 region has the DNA TGTGCCAGCAGTTGGGGCAGAAAAAACATTCAGTACTTC. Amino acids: CASSWGRKNIQYF.

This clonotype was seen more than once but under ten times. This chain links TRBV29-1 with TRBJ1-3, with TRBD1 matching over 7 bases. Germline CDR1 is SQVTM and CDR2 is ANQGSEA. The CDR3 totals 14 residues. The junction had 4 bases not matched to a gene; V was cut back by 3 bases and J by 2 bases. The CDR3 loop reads CSVDPTGTGNTIYF. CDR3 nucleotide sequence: TGCAGCGTTGATCCGACAGGGACTGGAAACACCATATATTTT.